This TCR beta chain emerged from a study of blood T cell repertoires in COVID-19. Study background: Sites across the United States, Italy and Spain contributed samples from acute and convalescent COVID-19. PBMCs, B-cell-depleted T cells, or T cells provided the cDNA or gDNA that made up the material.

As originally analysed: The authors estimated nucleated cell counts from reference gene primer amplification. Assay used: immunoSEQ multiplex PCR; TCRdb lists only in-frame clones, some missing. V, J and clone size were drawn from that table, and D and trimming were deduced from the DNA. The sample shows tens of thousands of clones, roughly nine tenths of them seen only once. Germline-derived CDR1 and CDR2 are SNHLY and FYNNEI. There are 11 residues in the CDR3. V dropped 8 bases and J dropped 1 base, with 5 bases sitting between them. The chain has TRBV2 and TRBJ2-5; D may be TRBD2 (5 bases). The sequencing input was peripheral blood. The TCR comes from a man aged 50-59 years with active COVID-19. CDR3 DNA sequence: TGTGCCAGCGAGGGCCAAGAGACCCAGTACTTC. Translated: CASEGQETQYF. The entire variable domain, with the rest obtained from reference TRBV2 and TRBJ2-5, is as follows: EPEVTQTPSHQVTQMGQEVILRCVPISNHLYFYWYRQILGQKVEFLVSFYNNEISEKSEIFDDQFSVERPDGSNFTLKIRSTKLEDSAMYFCASEGQETQYFGPGTRLLVL.